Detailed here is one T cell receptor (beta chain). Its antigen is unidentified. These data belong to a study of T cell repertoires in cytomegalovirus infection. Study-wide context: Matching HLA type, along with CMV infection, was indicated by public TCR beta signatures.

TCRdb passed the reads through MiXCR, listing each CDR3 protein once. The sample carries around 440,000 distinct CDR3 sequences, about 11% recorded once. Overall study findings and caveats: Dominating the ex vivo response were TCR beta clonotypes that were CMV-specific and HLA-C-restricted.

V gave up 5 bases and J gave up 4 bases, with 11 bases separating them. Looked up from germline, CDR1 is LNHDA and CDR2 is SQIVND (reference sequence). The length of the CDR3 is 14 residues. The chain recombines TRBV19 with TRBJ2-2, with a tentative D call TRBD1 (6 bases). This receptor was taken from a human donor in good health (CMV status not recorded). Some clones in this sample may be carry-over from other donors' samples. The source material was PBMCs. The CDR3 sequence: CASSLGHRTGELFF. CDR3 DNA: TGTGCCAGTAGTCTGGGACACCGCACCGGGGAGCTGTTTTTT.